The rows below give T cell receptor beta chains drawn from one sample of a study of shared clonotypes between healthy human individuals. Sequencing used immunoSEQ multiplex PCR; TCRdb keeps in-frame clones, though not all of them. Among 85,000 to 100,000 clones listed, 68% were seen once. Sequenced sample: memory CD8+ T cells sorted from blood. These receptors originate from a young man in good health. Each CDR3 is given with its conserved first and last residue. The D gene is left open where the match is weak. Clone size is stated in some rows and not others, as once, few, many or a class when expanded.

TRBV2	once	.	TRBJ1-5	CASKPQSNQPQHF	TGTGCCAGCAAGCCGCAGAGCAATCAGCCCCAGCATTTT
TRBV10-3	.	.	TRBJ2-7	CAISSGLSNEQYF	TGTGCCATCAGCAGCGGGCTTAGCAACGAGCAGTACTTC
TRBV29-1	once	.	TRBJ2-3	CSVWDTDTQYF	TGCAGCGTATGGGATACAGATACGCAGTATTTT
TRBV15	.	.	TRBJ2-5	CATSRDKGRGTQETQYF	TGTGCCACCAGCAGAGATAAGGGCCGGGGAACTCAAGAGACCCAGTACTTC
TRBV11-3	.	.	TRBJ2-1	CASSLGGGASYNEQFF	TGTGCCAGCAGCTTAGGGGGCGGGGCCTCCTACAATGAGCAGTTCTTC
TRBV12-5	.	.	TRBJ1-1	CASGALDSTEAFF	TGTGCTAGTGGTGCCTTGGACAGCACTGAAGCTTTCTTT
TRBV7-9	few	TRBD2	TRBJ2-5	CASSLGTSQETQYF	TGTGCCAGCAGCTTGGGGACTAGCCAAGAGACCCAGTACTTC
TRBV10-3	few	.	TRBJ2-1	CAISAGSYNEQFF	TGTGCCATCAGTGCAGGCTCCTACAATGAGCAGTTCTTC
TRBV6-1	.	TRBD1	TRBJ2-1	CASSEGQHNEQFF	TGTGCCAGCAGTGAGGGACAGCACAATGAGCAGTTCTTC
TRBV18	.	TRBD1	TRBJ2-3	CASSPPGGQGATSSTDTQYF	TGTGCCAGCTCACCCCCCGGGGGACAGGGGGCCACCTCTAGCACAGATACGCAGTATTTT
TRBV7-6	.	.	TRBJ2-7	CASSLEVRQYEQYF	TGTGCCAGCAGCTTAGAGGTGAGACAGTACGAGCAGTACTTC
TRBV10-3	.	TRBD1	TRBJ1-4	CAISPGTGLNEKLFF	TGTGCCATCAGCCCCGGGACAGGCCTGAATGAAAAACTGTTTTTT
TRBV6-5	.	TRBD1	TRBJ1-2	CASSPDRVVWGYTF	TGTGCCAGCAGCCCGGACAGGGTTGTGTGGGGCTACACCTTC
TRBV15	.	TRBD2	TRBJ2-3	CATTPTVAGGPDTQYF	TGTGCCACCACTCCTACCGTAGCGGGAGGACCAGATACGCAGTATTTT
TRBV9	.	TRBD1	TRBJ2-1	CASSVEGQGGNEQFF	TGTGCCAGCAGCGTAGAGGGACAGGGAGGGAATGAGCAGTTCTTC
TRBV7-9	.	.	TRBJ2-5	CASSVAVQETQYF	TGTGCCAGCAGCGTCGCGGTCCAAGAGACCCAGTACTTC
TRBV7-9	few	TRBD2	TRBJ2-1	CASSSGLAGASYNEQFF	TGTGCCAGCAGCTCGGGACTAGCGGGAGCCTCCTACAATGAGCAGTTCTTC
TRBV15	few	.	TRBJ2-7	CATSSGQSYEQYF	TGTGCCACCAGCAGTGGCCAGTCCTACGAGCAGTACTTC
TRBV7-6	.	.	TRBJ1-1	CASSLGQSNTEAFF	TGTGCCAGCAGCTTAGGACAGTCGAACACTGAAGCTTTCTTT
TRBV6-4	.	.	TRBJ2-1	CASSPGDEQFF	TGTGCCAGCTCCCCGGGAGATGAGCAGTTCTTC
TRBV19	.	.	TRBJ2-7	CASSIVWQSTYEQYF	TGTGCCAGTAGTATCGTTTGGCAGAGCACCTACGAGCAGTACTTC
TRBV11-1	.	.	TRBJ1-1	CASALVSHTEAFF	TGTGCCAGCGCCCTTGTTAGTCACACTGAAGCTTTCTTT
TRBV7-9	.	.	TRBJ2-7	CASSLNVRVGGEQYF	TGTGCCAGCAGCTTAAACGTCAGGGTAGGTGGCGAGCAGTACTTC
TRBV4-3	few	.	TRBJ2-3	CASSQDASIGETQYF	TGCGCCAGCAGCCAAGATGCCAGTATCGGAGAGACGCAGTATTTT
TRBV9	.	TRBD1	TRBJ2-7	CARTPLGQVSYEQYF	TGTGCCAGGACCCCCTTGGGACAGGTTTCGTACGAGCAGTACTTC
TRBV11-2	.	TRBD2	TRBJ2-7	CASSLPGLAEDLDEQYF	TGTGCCAGCAGCTTACCGGGACTAGCGGAGGACCTCGACGAGCAGTACTTC
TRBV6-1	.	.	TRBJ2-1	CVAGEETSYNEQFF	TGTGTCGCCGGGGAGGAGACCTCCTACAATGAGCAGTTCTTC
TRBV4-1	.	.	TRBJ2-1	CASSRLGVTYNEQFF	TGCGCCAGCAGCCGACTGGGAGTAACCTACAATGAGCAGTTCTTC
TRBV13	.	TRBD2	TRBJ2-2	CASSLLSGRADTGELFF	TGTGCCAGCAGCTTGCTTAGCGGGAGGGCCGACACCGGGGAGCTGTTTTTT
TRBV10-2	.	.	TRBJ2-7	CASRDTDYEQYF	TGCGCCAGCAGGGACACCGACTACGAGCAGTACTTC
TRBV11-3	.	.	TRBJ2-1	CASSLVGRGNEQFF	TGTGCCAGCAGCTTGGTGGGTAGGGGCAATGAGCAGTTCTTC
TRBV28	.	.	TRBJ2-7	CASSLWDILTYEQYF	TGTGCCAGCAGTTTGTGGGACATTCTAACCTACGAGCAGTACTTC
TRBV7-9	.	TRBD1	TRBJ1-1	CASSLQGGTEAFF	TGTGCCAGCAGCCTACAGGGGGGCACTGAAGCTTTCTTT
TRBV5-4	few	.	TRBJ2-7	CASSPPSGEQYF	TGTGCCAGCAGCCCGCCTTCGGGGGAGCAGTACTTC
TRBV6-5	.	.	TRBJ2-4	CASSLTEQNIQYF	TGTGCCAGCAGTCTGACAGAACAAAACATTCAGTACTTC
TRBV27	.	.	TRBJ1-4	CASSLMDRRPRNTTNEKLFF	TGTGCCAGCAGTTTAATGGACCGCCGTCCGAGGAATACAACTAATGAAAAACTGTTTTTT
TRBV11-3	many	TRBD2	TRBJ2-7	CASSLDLAGFEQYF	TGTGCCAGCAGCTTAGACCTAGCGGGATTCGAGCAGTACTTC
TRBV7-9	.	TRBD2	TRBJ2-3	CASSLSSSGRATDTQYF	TGTGCCAGCAGCTTAAGCAGCAGCGGGAGGGCCACAGATACGCAGTATTTT
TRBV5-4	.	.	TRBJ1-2	CASRSLTDLYGYTF	TGTGCCAGCCGCTCGTTGACGGATCTTTATGGCTACACCTTC
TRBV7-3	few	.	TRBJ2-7	CASSPSRSYEQYF	TGTGCCAGCAGCCCATCCCGGTCCTACGAGCAGTACTTC
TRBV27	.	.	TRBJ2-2	CASSMRRAGVTGELFF	TGTGCCAGCAGTATGAGAAGGGCAGGGGTCACCGGGGAGCTGTTTTTT
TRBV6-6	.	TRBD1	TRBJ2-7	CASSPGTGLDYEQYF	TGTGCCAGCAGTCCCGGGACAGGGCTTGATTACGAGCAGTACTTC
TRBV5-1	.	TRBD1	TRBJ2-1	CASSPWDRVFNEQFF	TGCGCCAGCAGTCCGTGGGACAGGGTATTCAATGAGCAGTTCTTC
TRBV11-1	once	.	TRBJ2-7	CASSLTRDTSYEQYF	TGTGCCAGCAGCCTTACCCGAGACACTTCCTACGAGCAGTACTTC
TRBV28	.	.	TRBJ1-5	CATKTSHSNQPQHF	TGTGCCACCAAGACAAGCCATAGCAATCAGCCCCAGCATTTT
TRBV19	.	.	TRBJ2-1	CASSILGEQSRYNEQFF	TGTGCCAGTAGTATCCTTGGTGAGCAATCCAGGTACAATGAGCAGTTCTTC
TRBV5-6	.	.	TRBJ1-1	CASSLVRRTMNTEAFF	TGTGCCAGCAGCTTGGTCCGCAGGACCATGAACACTGAAGCTTTCTTT
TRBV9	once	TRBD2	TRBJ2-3	CASSVAGGPDTQYF	TGTGCCAGCAGCGTAGCGGGAGGGCCTGATACGCAGTATTTT
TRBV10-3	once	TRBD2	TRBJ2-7	CAISDGVAGAIYEQYF	TGTGCCATCAGCGACGGGGTAGCGGGAGCAATTTACGAGCAGTACTTC
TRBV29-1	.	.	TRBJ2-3	CSVGGRGDADTQYF	TGCAGCGTTGGGGGAAGGGGGGACGCAGATACGCAGTATTTT
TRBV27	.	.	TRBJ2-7	CASSPGRSSYEQYF	TGTGCCAGCTCTCCTGGGCGGTCCTCCTACGAGCAGTACTTC
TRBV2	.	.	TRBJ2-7	CASSVAGTSYEQYF	TGTGCCAGCAGTGTTGCGGGGACGTCCTACGAGCAGTACTTC
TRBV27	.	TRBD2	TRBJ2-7	CASSSGLAGDEQYF	TGTGCCAGCAGTTCGGGACTAGCGGGAGACGAGCAGTACTTC